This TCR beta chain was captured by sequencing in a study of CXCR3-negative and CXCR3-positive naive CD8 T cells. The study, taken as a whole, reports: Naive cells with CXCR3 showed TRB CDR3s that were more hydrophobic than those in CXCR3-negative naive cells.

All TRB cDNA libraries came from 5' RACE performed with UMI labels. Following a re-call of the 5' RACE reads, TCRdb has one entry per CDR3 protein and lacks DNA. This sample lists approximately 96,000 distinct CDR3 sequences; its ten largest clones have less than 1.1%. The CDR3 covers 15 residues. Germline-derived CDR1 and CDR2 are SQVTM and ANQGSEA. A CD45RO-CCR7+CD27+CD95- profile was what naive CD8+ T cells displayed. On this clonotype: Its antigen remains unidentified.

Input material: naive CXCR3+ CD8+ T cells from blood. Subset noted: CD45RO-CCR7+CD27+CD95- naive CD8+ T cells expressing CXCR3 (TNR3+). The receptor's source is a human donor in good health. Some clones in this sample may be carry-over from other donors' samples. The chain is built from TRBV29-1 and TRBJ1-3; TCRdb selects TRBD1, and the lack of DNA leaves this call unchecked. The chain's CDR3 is CSVEGSPGGGNTIYF.